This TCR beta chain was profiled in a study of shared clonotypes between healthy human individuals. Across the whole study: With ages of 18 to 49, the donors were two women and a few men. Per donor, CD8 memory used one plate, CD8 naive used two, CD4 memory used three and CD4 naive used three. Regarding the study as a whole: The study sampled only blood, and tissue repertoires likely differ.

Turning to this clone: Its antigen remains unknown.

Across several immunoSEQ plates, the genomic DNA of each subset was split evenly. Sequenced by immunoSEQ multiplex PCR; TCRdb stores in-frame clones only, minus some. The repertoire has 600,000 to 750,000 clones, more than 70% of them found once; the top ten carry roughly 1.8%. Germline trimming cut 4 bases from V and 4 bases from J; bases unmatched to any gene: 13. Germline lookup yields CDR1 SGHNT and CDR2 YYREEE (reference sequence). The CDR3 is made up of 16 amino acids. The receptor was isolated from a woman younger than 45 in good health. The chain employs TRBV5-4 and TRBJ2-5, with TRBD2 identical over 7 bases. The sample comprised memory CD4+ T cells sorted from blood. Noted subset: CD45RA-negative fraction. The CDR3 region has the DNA TGTGCCAGCAGCCCCGTAGGAGCGGGATATGGAGAGACCCAGTACTTC. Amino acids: CASSPVGAGYGETQYF.